Included here is one TCR beta chain sequence, with context. Source study methods: The authors estimated nucleated cell counts from reference gene primer amplification. The protocol was immunoSEQ multiplex PCR, while the TCRdb copy is restricted to in-frame clones and leaves out a portion. That table supplies the V and J calls and clone size; D and trimming were determined from the DNA. The sample has some 670,000 clones, 80% to 90% seen once. This sample stems from a study of blood T cell repertoires in COVID-19. Study-wide context: Sites in the United States, Italy and Spain provided acute and convalescent COVID-19 samples. In each case, the material was cDNA or gDNA derived from T cells, B-cell-depleted T cells, or PBMCs.

This CDR3 comprises 18 residues. Trimming took 2 bases from V and 2 from J; bases not matched to a gene: 12. The germline gives CDR1 MNHEY, CDR2 SVGEGT. The sample was peripheral blood. The receptor was derived from a woman aged 18-29 years with acute or convalescent COVID-19. V is TRBV6-2 or TRBV6-3 and J is TRBJ2-4; the match to TRBD2 covers 7 bases. CDR3 coding DNA: TGTGCCAGCAGTTACCCTGAGTGGTGGGGAGGGTCCAAAAACATTCAGTACTTC. Its translation: CASSYPEWWGGSKNIQYF.